These T cell receptor beta chains were read from a single sample in a study of blood T cell repertoires in COVID-19. Assay: immunoSEQ multiplex PCR; the TCRdb copy retains only in-frame clones and omits some. The repertoire has 110,000 to 150,000 clones, about 85% of them found once; the top ten carry 6.2%. Source material: PBMCs or T cells enriched from blood (not recorded which). The receptors derive from a woman in her forties who had recovered from COVID-19. Each CDR3 is given with its conserved first and last residue. D genes are given only for firm matches. Size is stated for part of the rows, as once, few or many counts, or as a class when the clone is expanded.

V	size	D	J	DNA	CDR3
TRBV12-3/TRBV12-4	NA	NA	TRBJ2-1	TGTGCCAGCTCTCCTCGCAGGTGGGGGGAGTTCTTC	CASSPRRWGEFF
TRBV30	NA	NA	TRBJ1-1	TGTGCCTGGAGGCTCCAACGGGACACTGAAGCTTTCTTT	CAWRLQRDTEAFF
TRBV3-1/TRBV3-2	many	TRBD2	TRBJ2-1	TGTGCCAGCAGCCCCGGGACTAGCTTTAATGAGCAGTTCTTC	CASSPGTSFNEQFF
TRBV3-1/TRBV3-2	NA	NA	TRBJ2-5	TGTGCCAGCAGCCAAATGACAGGACGCCAAGAGACCCAGTACTTC	CASSQMTGRQETQYF
TRBV3-1/TRBV3-2	NA	TRBD2	TRBJ2-1	TGTGCCAGCAGCCCTTCGCGGGGGGGCCCCAATGAGCAGTTCTTC	CASSPSRGGPNEQFF
TRBV3-1/TRBV3-2	once	TRBD1	TRBJ1-2	TGTGCCAGCAGCCAGTCGGACAGGGTATCTGGCTACACCTTC	CASSQSDRVSGYTF
TRBV5-8	NA	TRBD1	TRBJ2-7	TGTGCCAGCAGCTTAAACCTAATGGACAGGGTGCTCTACGAGCAGTACTTC	CASSLNLMDRVLYEQYF
TRBV9	NA	NA	TRBJ1-4	TGTGCCAGCAGCGTAGAGGCAGGGATTGGGGAAAAACTGTTTTTT	CASSVEAGIGEKLFF
TRBV11-3	NA	TRBD1	TRBJ1-6	TGTGCCAGCAGCTTAGATGGAAGGCAGGGGGCTAATTCACCCCTCCACTTT	CASSLDGRQGANSPLHF
TRBV10-2	NA	TRBD1	TRBJ2-5	TGCGCCAGCAGCCCGGACAGGACCCAAGAGACCCAGTACTTC	CASSPDRTQETQYF
TRBV19	NA	TRBD1	TRBJ1-1	TGTGCCAGTAGACGACAGGGTCAAGGGTTGAACACTGAAGCTTTCTTT	CASRRQGQGLNTEAFF
TRBV7-2	NA	NA	TRBJ1-1	TGTGCCAGCAGCTTAGTCGGGAACACTGAAGCTTTCTTT	CASSLVGNTEAFF
TRBV9	NA	TRBD1	TRBJ1-1	TGTGCCAGCAGCGTAGCCTCTGGGCTAGACAGGGGGAACACTGAAGCTTTCTTT	CASSVASGLDRGNTEAFF
TRBV15	NA	NA	TRBJ2-6	TGTGCCACCAGCAGGAGCGACGGATACTCTGGGGCCAACGTCCTGACTTTC	CATSRSDGYSGANVLTF
TRBV30	NA	TRBD1	TRBJ1-4	TGTGCCTGGAGTGTGCGGACAGGGAGTGCAACTAATGAAAAACTGTTTTTT	CAWSVRTGSATNEKLFF
TRBV19	NA	TRBD2	TRBJ2-5	TGTGCCAGTAGTATACGGCGTTGGGGACTACATAAAGAGACCCAGTACTTC	CASSIRRWGLHKETQYF
TRBV30	NA	NA	TRBJ2-7	TGTGCCTGGAGGGTCCAACCCGGGAGCTACGAGCAGTACTTC	CAWRVQPGSYEQYF
TRBV3-1/TRBV3-2	NA	NA	TRBJ2-2	TGTGCCAGCAGCCAAGCGGTGGATAGCTGGACCGGGGAGCTGTTTTTT	CASSQAVDSWTGELFF